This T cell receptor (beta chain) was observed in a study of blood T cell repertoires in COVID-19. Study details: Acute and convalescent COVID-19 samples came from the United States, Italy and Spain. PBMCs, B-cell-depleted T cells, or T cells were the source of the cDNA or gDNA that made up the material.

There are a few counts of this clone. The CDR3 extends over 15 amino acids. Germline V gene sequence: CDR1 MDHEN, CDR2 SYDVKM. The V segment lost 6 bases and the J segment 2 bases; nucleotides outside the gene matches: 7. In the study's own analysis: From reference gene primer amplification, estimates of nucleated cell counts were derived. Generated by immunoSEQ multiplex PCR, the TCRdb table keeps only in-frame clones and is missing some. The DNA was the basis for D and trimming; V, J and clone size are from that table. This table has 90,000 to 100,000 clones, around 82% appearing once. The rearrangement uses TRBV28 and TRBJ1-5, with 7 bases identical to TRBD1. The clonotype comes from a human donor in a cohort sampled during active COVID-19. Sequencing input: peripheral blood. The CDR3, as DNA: TGTGCCAGCAGAAAACAGGGGTCGGGCAATCAGCCCCAGCATTTT. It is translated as CASRKQGSGNQPQHF.